This record looks at one T cell receptor (beta chain) sequence and its context. Its antigen is not identified. This CDR3 region has 18 residues. J gave up 4 bases and V 5 bases, and 15 bases lay outside the gene matches. Germline V CDR1 and CDR2: SGHRS, YFSETQ. This table comes from immunoSEQ multiplex PCR, and its TCRdb copy is limited to in-frame clones, with some not included. There are 74,000 or so clones in the sample; roughly 90% occur only once, and 9% to 10% lies in the top ten. This sample is part of a study of OX40 agonist ivuxolimab in advanced cancers. Study-wide context: Every 2 weeks, patients got intravenous ivuxolimab at one of six dose levels (0.01-10 mg/kg).

Study results and caveats: Expanded peripheral T cell antigen specificity was not determined. Normalized T-cell clonal expansion was also low in a subset of nonresponders.

The input for sequencing was CD4+ or CD8+ T cells sorted from blood, taken in a trial of the OX40 agonist ivuxolimab. This TCR derives from an adult with an advanced solid tumor such as melanoma, head and neck, liver or kidney cancer. This chain uses TRBV5-1 with TRBJ2-1, with 10 positions matching TRBD1. CDR3 in amino acids: CASSPGTGAYRVYNEQFF. The CDR3 region has the DNA TGCGCCAGCAGTCCCGGGACAGGGGCATATAGGGTATACAATGAGCAGTTCTTC. The complete variable domain, with remaining parts taken from reference TRBV5-1 and TRBJ2-1, reads KAGVTQTPRYLIKTRGQQVTLSCSPISGHRSVSWYQQTPGQGLQFLFEYFSETQRNKGNFPGRFSGRQFSNSRSEMNVSTLELGDSALYLCASSPGTGAYRVYNEQFFGPGTRLTVL.